The 30 T cell receptor delta chains below come from one sample, sequenced in a study of γδ T cells in repeated Plasmodium falciparum infection. TCRdb fed the multiplex PCR reads to CATT. The sample includes 45,000 to 60,000 delta-chain clones, around 2% of them seen just once. Bulk repertoires came from Vgamma9/Vdelta2+ or Vdelta2-negative gammadelta T cells flow-sorted from PBMC. The sequenced sample consisted of gamma-delta T cells from blood. The receptors originated from a pool of human donors (malaria-infected and uninfected, not separated).

This clone was detected only a few times. A far larger clone is a single base away, which makes a read error likely. Other DNA sequences in this sample translate to the same CDR3. The chain is built from TRDV3 and TRDJ1; TRDD3 might be the D (6 bases). The J gene, left out of TCRdb, was set here by checking the DNA against germline. The CDR3 is 11 residues long. The V gene's germline CDR1 is TVYSNPD and CDR2 GDNSRS (reference sequence). The CDR3 DNA follows: TGTGCCTTTGGGGGGACCGACAAACTCATCTTT. Translated: CAFGGTDKLIF.

This clone was counted ten times or more. TCRdb attributes to this sequence the protein of a much larger clone, which differs from the DNA translation at residue 16; a read error is likely, and the protein displayed is translated from the DNA. V and J are TRDV3 and TRDJ1; D is perhaps TRDD2 (5 bases). No J gene is reported in TCRdb; it was inferred here by comparing the DNA with germline. The V and J ends lost 2 bases and 3 bases respectively, with 37 bases between them. Germline lookup yields CDR1 TVYSNPD and CDR2 GDNSRS (reference sequence). There are 21 residues in the CDR3. In DNA, the CDR3 is TGTGCCTTTTGCCGGGCCTTCAAGTCGATGAGGGACAACTCGTACGCCGATAAACTCATCTTT. Translated, it gives CAFCRAFKSMRDNSYADKLIF.

In the case of this clone: A far larger clone differs by one base, so this is likely a read error. This specimen includes other DNA sequences encoding the same CDR3. V and J are TRDV2 and TRDJ1; 7 bases are shared with TRDD3. The J gene, left out of TCRdb, was set here by checking the DNA against germline. This CDR3 has 21 amino acids. The germline gives CDR1 GEAIGNYY, CDR2 EKD. Trimming cost V 2 bases and J 0 bases; bases outside gene matches: 23. This chain's CDR3 is CACDKLRGGNASTLYTDKLIF. DNA of the CDR3: TGTGCCTGTGACAAACTGCGTGGGGGAAACGCATCTACTCTGTACACCGATAAACTCATCTTT.

This clone was seen a few times. It is likely a read error: a sequence one base away is far more abundant. Other DNA sequences in this sample translate to the same CDR3. The chain links TRDV2 to TRDJ1, with TRDD3 matching 7 bases. TCRdb supplies no J gene; here it was assigned by aligning the nucleotide sequence to germline. The CDR3 has 15 residues. Germline CDR1 is GEAIGNYY and CDR2 is EKD. CDR3 in amino acids: CACDTVGDKADKLIF. Here the CDR3 DNA reads TGCGCCTGTGACACCGTCGGGGATAAGGCAGATAAACTCATCTTT.

This clone was observed a handful of times. A far larger clone is off by one base, so a read error is likely. Other DNA sequences in the same sample also yield this CDR3. The chain has TRDV1 and TRDJ1; 7 bases are shared with TRDD3. Since TCRdb gives no J gene, matching the DNA to germline was used here to assign it. The CDR3 consists of 23 residues. Germline V gene sequence: CDR1 TSWWSYY, CDR2 QGS. The CDR3 DNA is TGTGCCCTTGGGGAAAAACACCACCCCTACTTAACTGGGGATCCATACCACACCGATAAACTCATCTTT. Amino acids: CALGEKHHPYLTGDPYHTDKLIF.

This clone was recorded many times. The genes are TRDV1 and TRDJ1, with TRDD2 matching over 9 bases. Germline CDR1 reads TSWWSYY; CDR2 reads QGS. V shed 3 bases, J shed 2 bases, and the junction held 13 bases outside the gene matches. The CDR3 runs 18 residues. The CDR3 DNA reads TGTGCTCTTGGGGAGCCTTCCTACTTGGGGATAGGGACCGATAAACTCATCTTT. Translated: CALGEPSYLGIGTDKLIF.

Concerning this clone itself: TCRdb shows a much larger clone's protein in place of this DNA's translation, and the two differ at residue 14, likely through a read error; the protein shown is translated from the DNA. V gene TRDV3 combines with J gene TRDJ1; either TRDD2 or TRDD3 may supply D (7 bases each). Matching the DNA to germline supplied the J gene, which TCRdb does not give. CDR3 length equals 20 residues. In germline, CDR1 is TVYSNPD, CDR2 GDNSRS (reference sequence). Trimming pared 4 bases from V and 2 bases from J, leaving 35 bases between. CDR3 DNA sequence: TGTGCCTGTAAAAAACTTCCTATTTGGGTGCTGGGGGCCCAAACCGATAAACTCATCTTT. Encoded protein: CACKKLPIWVLGAQTDKLIF.

Regarding this clone: The protein given by TCRdb reflects a much larger clone and differs at residue 6 from this DNA's translation, likely from a read error; the protein shown is the DNA's translation. The J gene is TRDJ1, the V gene TRDV1; unclear D gene. TCRdb gives no J gene; it was assigned here by matching the DNA to germline. This CDR3 has 13 amino acids. V lost 0 bases, J lost 5 bases, and 7 bases lay in between. Germline CDR1 TSWWSYY, CDR2 QGS. For the CDR3, the DNA is TGTGCTCTTGGGGAACTCATGTCTGATAAACTCATCTTT. Protein: CALGELMSDKLIF.

Regarding this clone: TCRdb's listed protein matches a much larger clone and diverges from this DNA's translation at residue 19, likely through a read error; the protein shown comes from the DNA. The CDR3 spells CASHPFHMRPWGRPYTDKPIF. For the CDR3, the DNA is TGTGCCTCCCACCCGTTCCATATGAGACCCTGGGGGAGACCGTACACCGATAAACCCATCTTT. The J gene went uncalled, whereas the V gene is TRDV3; no check of the table's D call, TRDD3, against the DNA was made. Per the germline V gene, CDR1 is TVYSNPD and CDR2 is GDNSRS (reference sequence). The CDR3 sequence is 21 residues long.

This clone was seen ten or more times. V gene TRDV1 combines with J gene TRDJ1; D ambiguous. CDR1 and CDR2 from the germline V gene are TSWWSYY and QGS. The CDR3 has 19 amino acids. Deletions cut 1 base from V and 0 bases from J, with 21 bases between. CDR3 coding DNA: TGTGCTCTTGGGGAACGCACACCGGGGCTGACAATCAACACCGATAAACTCATCTTT. As protein: CALGERTPGLTINTDKLIF.

This clone was picked up many times. TCRdb's listed protein matches a much larger clone and diverges from this DNA's translation at residue 21, likely through a read error; the protein shown comes from the DNA. The chain carries TRAV38-2/DV8 and TRDJ1, with 12 nucleotides matching TRDD3. No J gene was available from TCRdb, and it was assigned here by a germline match of the DNA. J lost 3 bases, V lost 0 bases, and 33 bases had no gene match. CDR1 TSESDYY and CDR2 QEAYKQQN come from the germline V gene. The CDR3 runs to 26 residues. In DNA form, the CDR3 reads TGTGCTTATAGGAGCGCGTGGGCCCATCCTCTCAAAGACCGGTACTGGGGGATACCAATCGCCGATAAACTCATCTTT. Protein: CAYRSAWAHPLKDRYWGIPIADKLIF.

There are many counts of this clone. The V gene is TRDV1, the J gene TRDJ2, with 12 bases lining up with TRDD3. CDR3 size: 24 residues. CDR1 is TSWWSYY, CDR2 QGS, per germline. V was pared by 0 bases and J by 0 bases, with 20 bases of the junction left unmatched. CDR3 amino acids: CALGELKNLPTYTGGYPLTAQLFF. In DNA, the CDR3 is TGTGCTCTTGGGGAACTGAAAAACCTTCCTACATATACTGGGGGATACCCTTTGACAGCACAACTCTTCTTT.

As regards this clone: The protein recorded in TCRdb matches a much larger clone and deviates from this DNA's translation at residue 12, suggesting a read error; the protein here is obtained by translating the DNA. The gene calls are TRDV2 and TRDJ1; TRDD3 matches at 8 bases. Germline matching of the DNA provided the J gene here, since TCRdb leaves it blank. This CDR3 is 21 amino acids long. Germline V lookup: CDR1 GEAIGNYY, CDR2 EKD. The junction had 25 bases not matched to a gene; V was cut back by 3 bases and J by 2 bases. CDR3 nucleotide sequence: TGTGCCTGTGACCCGGTCAGGGCCGGCTGGGGGACGCCGGAGGGGACCGATAAACTCATCTTT. It specifies CACDPVRAGWGTPEGTDKLIF.

This clone has only a few counts. The protein recorded in TCRdb matches a much larger clone and deviates from this DNA's translation at residue 5, suggesting a read error; the protein here is obtained by translating the DNA. The J gene is TRDJ2, the V gene TRDV1; 12 nucleotides agree with TRDD3. In the absence of a J gene in TCRdb, the DNA was matched to germline to assign it here. Germline V gene sequence: CDR1 TSWWSYY, CDR2 QGS. The CDR3 loop spans 20 amino acids. The CDR3 loop is CALGKLPFPYWGILEAQLFF. The CDR3 DNA sequence: TGTGCTCTTGGGAAACTACCGTTCCCGTACTGGGGGATACTTGAGGCACAACTCTTCTTT.

This clone was found a few times. TCRdb records a much larger clone's protein for this DNA, with a difference at residue 11 that likely arises from a read error; the protein given is the translation of the DNA. The V gene is TRDV3, the J gene TRDJ1; TRDD3 is a possible D gene (6 bases). Here the J gene came from matching the DNA to germline, since TCRdb omits it. There are 14 residues in the CDR3. CDR1 TVYSNPD and CDR2 GDNSRS come from the germline V gene (reference sequence). CDR3 nucleotide sequence: TGTGCTCTCGATCCGCCGTGGGGGGCCTATGAACTCATCTTT. Translated, it gives CALDPPWGAYELIF.

This clone has just a few counts. The protein that TCRdb holds for this DNA derives from a much larger clone and differs from the translated DNA at residue 3, which likely indicates a read error; the protein shown here is translated from the DNA. CDR3 amino acids: CAFGDPSGGIRLIF. For the CDR3, the DNA is TGTGCTTTTGGGGACCCTAGTGGCGGAATTAGACTCATCTTT. The V gene is TRDV1, the J gene TRDJ1; possible D gene TRDD3, 5 bases. Assignment of the J gene here rests on matching the DNA to germline, because TCRdb gives none. CDR3 length equals 14 residues. CDR1 and CDR2 from the germline V gene are TSWWSYY and QGS.

This clone came up a few times. The TCRdb record carries a much larger clone's protein, which differs from this DNA's translation at residue 21; a read error is the likely cause, and the protein listed here is the DNA translation. This chain joins TRDV1 and TRDJ1, with D perhaps matching TRDD2 (7 bases). Germline-derived CDR1 and CDR2 are TSWWSYY and QGS. This CDR3 contains 25 residues. The CDR3 region has the DNA TGTGCTCTTGGGGAACCTCATTTCCTACGGGGTTCGTTACGCTGGGGAGCCTCCTACACCGAAAAACTCATCTTT. Its translation is CALGEPHFLRGSLRWGASYTEKLIF.

This clone was recorded a few times. A far larger clone differs by one base, so this is likely a read error. Other DNA sequences from this sample encode an identical CDR3 as well. The J gene has no call, while the V gene is TRDV2. CDR1 is GEAIGNYY, CDR2 EKD, per germline. The CDR3 spans 15 residues. CDR3: CACDTVGPHTDKLIF. The CDR3 DNA reads TGTGCCTGTGACACCGTGGGTCCCCACACCGATAAACTCATCTTC.

Comment on this clone: TCRdb shows a much larger clone's protein in place of this DNA's translation, and the two differ at residue 8, likely through a read error; the protein shown is translated from the DNA. The chain links TRDV1 to TRDJ1, with 12 bases matching TRDD3. Matching the DNA to germline supplied the J gene, which TCRdb does not give. The CDR3 loop spans 20 amino acids. Trimming took 2 bases from V and 3 from J; bases not matched to a gene: 16. In germline, CDR1 is TSWWSYY, CDR2 QGS. This CDR3 is CALGELGSYWGIPNPDKLIF. The CDR3 coding sequence is TGTGCTCTTGGGGAATTGGGCTCTTACTGGGGGATACCCAATCCCGATAAACTCATCTTT.

This clone was counted between two and nine times. A read error likely explains this, since a far larger clone differs by one base. Other DNA sequences in the sample encode the same CDR3. The V gene is TRDV1, the J gene TRDJ1; D is ambiguous. This CDR3 region has 17 residues. The germline V and J ends were trimmed by 0 bases and 0 bases, with 14 bases remaining between them. Per the germline V gene, CDR1 is TSWWSYY and CDR2 is QGS. The chain's CDR3 is CALGELLGPWYTDKLIF. The CDR3 DNA follows: TGTGCTCTTGGGGAACTGCTTGGGCCATGGTACACCGATAAACTCATCTTT.

This clone was detected only a few times. A read error likely explains why the TCRdb protein, taken from a much larger clone, differs from this DNA's translation at residue 11; the protein shown is translated from the DNA. V gene TRDV2 combines with J gene TRDJ1; D is ambiguous. The J gene, not given by TCRdb, was assigned here from a germline match of the nucleotide sequence. V was shortened by 3 bases and J by 8 bases, with 27 bases between the two germline ends. This CDR3 is 17 amino acids long. CDR1 is GEAIGNYY, CDR2 EKD, per germline. In DNA form, the CDR3 reads TGTGCCTGTGACCAATTAATTCCAGAGGTGGGTACATCGAAACTCATCTTT. This encodes CACDQLIPEVGTSKLIF.

For this clone: It is likely a read error: a sequence one base away is far more abundant. Other DNA sequences in the sample encode the same CDR3. The rearrangement joins TRDV1 to TRDJ1, with 12 bases identical to TRDD3. The J gene, missing from TCRdb, was assigned here through DNA to germline matching. The CDR3 totals 20 residues. J was trimmed by 5 bases and V by 5 bases; bases with no gene match: 21. Looked up from germline, CDR1 is TSWWSYY and CDR2 is QGS. CDR3 residues: CALGRGKTPWTGGYRDKLIF. DNA for the CDR3: TGTGCTCTTGGGAGAGGAAAGACCCCCTGGACTGGGGGATACCGAGATAAACTCATCTTT.

The sample holds a few counts of this clone. TCRdb assigns this DNA the protein of a much larger clone, which departs from its translation at residue 4; this likely reflects a read error, and the protein shown comes from translating the DNA. The gene calls are TRDV1 and TRDJ1, with 12 bases aligning to TRDD3. The J gene, left out of TCRdb, was set here by checking the DNA against germline. Germline CDR1 is TSWWSYY and CDR2 is QGS. The CDR3 loop spans 25 amino acids. CDR3 bases: TGTGCTCTTAGGGAACCCACCTCCTTCCTACGAGCCTATCGGACTGGGGGATACAGTACCGATAAACTCATCTTT. Protein: CALREPTSFLRAYRTGGYSTDKLIF.

Details on this clone: This likely traces to a read error, being one base from a far larger clone. Other DNA sequences of this sample code for an identical CDR3. The V gene call is TRDV1, and the J gene call is absent; TRDD3, the table's D call, was not compared with the DNA. From germline, CDR1 is TSWWSYY and CDR2 QGS. The CDR3 runs 20 residues. DNA of the CDR3: TGTGCTCTTGGGGGACGCTCCGTATTCCTATACCGTAATGGCGACCTTAAACTCATCTTC. Translated, it gives CALGGRSVFLYRNGDLKLIF.

This clone has a handful of counts. TCRdb's entry gives the protein of a much larger clone, which mismatches this DNA's translation at residue 14, likely from a read error; the protein reported here is translated from the DNA. The chain carries TRDV1 and TRDJ3, with D tentatively TRDD3 (6 bases). The J gene, absent from TCRdb, was called here by matching the DNA to germline. Germline V gene sequence: CDR1 TSWWSYY, CDR2 QGS. V was clipped by 0 bases and J by 2 bases, with 23 bases between them. The CDR3 is 22 residues long. The CDR3 region has the DNA TGTGCTCTTGGGGAACTAGGGAGGGAGTGGGGGCTTTTCCCCTGGGACACCCGACAGATGTTTTTC. Its translation is CALGELGREWGLFPWDTRQMFF.

As concerns this clone: TCRdb shows a much larger clone's protein in place of this DNA's translation, and the two differ at residue 6, likely through a read error; the protein shown is translated from the DNA. The V and J genes are TRAV38-2/DV8 and TRDJ1, with 12 bases matching TRDD3. TCRdb is silent on the J gene; assignment here came from matching the DNA to germline. The CDR3 extends over 21 amino acids. CDR1 and CDR2 from the germline V gene are TSESDYY and QEAYKQQN. Trimming removed 0 bases from V and 0 bases from J; junction bases left unmatched: 15. CDR3: CAYRSVVYFQLGDTYTDKLIF. In nucleotides, the CDR3 is TGTGCTTATAGGAGCGTGGTATATTTCCAACTGGGGGATACCTACACCGATAAACTCATCTTT.

About this clone itself: It differs at one base from a far larger clone, so likely a read error. Distinct nucleotide sequences in the sample also encode this CDR3. The rearrangement uses TRDV1 and TRDJ2; 8 bases agree with TRDD3. No J gene was available from TCRdb, and it was assigned here by a germline match of the DNA. The CDR3 is made up of 16 amino acids. The V gene's germline CDR1 is TSWWSYY and CDR2 QGS. The CDR3 here is CALGERGIRLAAQLFF. In DNA, the CDR3 is TGCGCTCTTGGGGAACGAGGGATACGTTTAGCAGCACAACTCTTCTTT.

This clone was detected only a few times. With a far larger clone one base away, a read error is the likely cause. In the same sample, other DNA sequences code for this CDR3. V and J are TRDV3 and TRDJ1; possible D gene TRDD3, 6 bases. TCRdb is silent on the J gene; assignment here came from matching the DNA to germline. V lost 4 bases, J lost 3 bases, and 24 bases lay in between. The germline gives CDR1 TVYSNPD, CDR2 GDNSRS (reference sequence). The length of the CDR3 is 16 residues. DNA of the CDR3: TGTGCCTCTAATCCTAGCTGGGATAGAAGTCCCGATAAACTCATCTTT. Residues: CASNPSWDRSPDKLIF.

This clone was counted many times. This DNA's translation and the protein TCRdb lists, from a much larger clone, do not match at residue 7, likely due to a read error; the protein shown is translated from the DNA. The chain combines TRDV2 with TRDJ1; D is perhaps TRDD3 (6 bases). V was cut by 0 bases and J by 0 bases, with 16 bases left in between. Germline V CDR1 and CDR2: GEAIGNYY, EKD. The CDR3 loop spans 17 amino acids. CDR3 coding DNA: TGTGCCTGTGACACCTTACCGGGGGGGGAGAACACCGATAAACTCATCTTT. It is translated as CACDTLPGGENTDKLIF.

This clone was found a few times. TCRdb assigns this DNA the protein of a much larger clone, which departs from its translation at residue 5; this likely reflects a read error, and the protein shown comes from translating the DNA. The V call is TRDV2, the J call TRDJ1, with D tentatively TRDD3 (6 bases). The J gene, missing from TCRdb, was assigned here through DNA to germline matching. The CDR3 covers 16 residues. CDR1 is GEAIGNYY and CDR2 is EKD in the germline V gene. V lost 3 bases to trimming and J lost 1 base, with 17 bases between them. In DNA, the CDR3 is TGTGCCTGTGACCCGGGGATTTATAGGATCACCGATAAACTCATCTTT. Translated, it gives CACDPGIYRITDKLIF.